A selection of T cell receptor beta chains follows, all from one sample in a study of T cells in Graves' hyperthyroidism and ophthalmopathy. TCRdb redid the calling of the multiplex PCR reads with MiXCR, one entry per CDR3 protein. The sample holds hundreds of thousands of distinct CDR3 sequences; 38% are singletons and the top ten take more than 7%. Sample: blood. The receptors were sampled from a young man with Graves' hyperthyroidism. Both conserved end residues are part of each CDR3. D genes are given only for firm matches. Clone sizes are given selectively: once, few, many, or a class where the clone is expanded.

>TRBJ1-1|17|-|TRBD1|TRBV29-1
TGCAGCGTTGAAGATGTAGGGGACAGGGATAAAGCCACTGAAGCTTTCTTT
CSVEDVGDRDKATEAFF
>TRBJ2-7|15|-|-|TRBV7-2
TGCGCCAGCAGCCAAGATCGGTTTCCCGCCTACGAGCAGTACTTC
CASSQDRFPAYEQYF
>TRBJ2-7|14|-|TRBD1|TRBV7-9
TGTGCCAGCAGCCGACAGGGGGTTGAGCACGAGCAGTACTTC
CASSRQGVEHEQYF
>TRBJ2-2|16|-|-|TRBV7-3
TGTGCCAGCAGCCCAGAGGGTGGCGTCGGCACCGGGGAGCTGTTTTTT
CASSPEGGVGTGELFF
>TRBJ2-5|11|-|-|TRBV11-3
TGTGCCAGCAGCCAAGGGTCGACCCAGTACTTC
CASSQGSTQYF
>TRBJ2-7|13|-|-|TRBV12-3/TRBV12-4
TGTGCCAGCAGTCACGACAGCTCCTACGAGCAGTACTTC
CASSHDSSYEQYF
>TRBJ1-5|16|few|-|TRBV5-1
TGCGCCAGCAGCTTGTTTCCAGGGCGGGCCGATCAGCCCCAGCATTTT
CASSLFPGRADQPQHF
>TRBJ2-7|14|-|-|TRBV12-3/TRBV12-4
TGTGCCAGCAGTCGACGACAGAGTTCCTACGAGCAGTACTTC
CASSRRQSSYEQYF
>TRBJ2-2|12|many|-|TRBV7-2
TGTGCCAGCAGCTCCTCAAGTCAGGTGCTGTTTTTT
CASSSSSQVLFF
>TRBJ1-2|13|once|-|TRBV7-4
TGTGCCAGCAGCCCCCGGCCGCAGGCTGGCTACACCTTC
CASSPRPQAGYTF
>TRBJ2-6|17|few|-|TRBV15
TGTGCCACCAGCAGGGACAGAGGGGATACTGGGGCCAACGTCCTGACTTTC
CATSRDRGDTGANVLTF
>TRBJ2-2|16|-|TRBD2|TRBV7-9
TGTGCCAGCAGCTTAGGACTCGGGAGGGCCAGCGGGGAGCTGTTTTTT
CASSLGLGRASGELFF
>TRBJ1-1|15|-|-|TRBV29-1
TGCAGCGTAACCCTTACAGGGACCCTGAACACTGAAGCTTTCTTT
CSVTLTGTLNTEAFF
>TRBJ1-1|14|-|TRBD1|TRBV5-1
TGCGCCAGCAGCTCCGGGACAGGGATCGCTGAAGCTTTCTTT
CASSSGTGIAEAFF
>TRBJ1-1|13|-|-|TRBV30
TGTGCCTGGAGTGGGGACGGTTACACTGAAGCTTTCTTT
CAWSGDGYTEAFF
>TRBJ2-5|15|many|TRBD2|TRBV24-1
TGTGCCACCAGTGACACGGGACTAGCCGGAGAGACCCAGTACTTC
CATSDTGLAGETQYF
>TRBJ2-7|11|few|-|TRBV6-5
TGTGCCAGCAGCCCCAGGTCCGAGCAGTACTTC
CASSPRSEQYF
>TRBJ2-1|15|-|-|TRBV7-3
TGCGCCAGCAGCCAATACGGGGGCCGGAACAATGAGCAGTTCTTC
CASSQYGGRNNEQFF
>TRBJ2-7|14|-|TRBD1|TRBV29-1
TGCAGCGTCGACCCGGGACAGCCTCTCTACGAGCAGTACTTC
CSVDPGQPLYEQYF
>TRBJ1-1|10|many|-|TRBV25-1
TGTGCCAGCAGTGGACCTGAAGCTTTCTTT
CASSGPEAFF
>TRBJ1-2|15|few|TRBD1|TRBV19
TGTGCCAGTAGTTATAGAACGACAGGGGACTATGGCTACACCTTC
CASSYRTTGDYGYTF
>TRBJ1-4|15|-|-|TRBV10-3
TGTGCCAGCAGTTCCCGTTTTACAACTAATGAAAAACTGTTTTTT
CASSSRFTTNEKLFF
>TRBJ1-4|15|-|-|TRBV7-6
TGTGCCAGCAGCCCGCAGCAGGGAACTAATGAAAAACTGTTTTTT
CASSPQQGTNEKLFF
>TRBJ2-6|14|few|-|TRBV27
TGTGCCAGCAGTTTTCTTCGGGAGGCCAACGTCCTGACTTTC
CASSFLREANVLTF
>TRBJ2-5|12|few|-|TRBV6-5
TGTGCCAGCACCGAAGTCGCCAGTCCACAGTACTTC
CASTEVASPQYF
>TRBJ1-5|15|-|-|TRBV18
TGTGCCAGCTCACCCTCCCCAAGGAGCAATCAGCCCCAGCATTTT
CASSPSPRSNQPQHF
>TRBJ2-6|11|-|-|TRBV29-1
TGCAGCGTTGAAGCGGGGACGGTCCTGACTTTC
CSVEAGTVLTF
>TRBJ1-6|16|-|-|TRBV12-3/TRBV12-4
TGTGCCAGCAGCGTAGGTAGGGGGTACCCTGATTCACCCCTCCACTTT
CASSVGRGYPDSPLHF
>TRBJ1-3|16|once|-|TRBV9
TGTGCCAGCACCCAAGGATACAGGGACGGTGGAAACGCCATATATTTT
CASTQGYRDGGNAIYF
>TRBJ2-7|15|-|-|TRBV14
TGTGCCAGCAGCCAAGATACGAGGGTCACCTACGAGCAGTACTTC
CASSQDTRVTYEQYF
>TRBJ2-5|13|-|TRBD1|TRBV12-3/TRBV12-4
TGTGCCAGCACAGACAGGGTCCAAGAGACCCAGTACTTC
CASTDRVQETQYF
>TRBJ2-7|12|-|-|TRBV10-3
TGTGCTGCAAGGGGGGCAACCTACGAGCAGTACTTC
CAARGATYEQYF
>TRBJ1-4|14|-|-|TRBV9
TGTGCCAGCAGCCCCATGGGGGGTGAGGAAAAACTGTTTTTT
CASSPMGGEEKLFF
>TRBJ1-1|13|-|-|TRBV20-1
TGCAGTACAAACTACAAGGGAATTACTGAAGCTTTCTTT
CSTNYKGITEAFF
>TRBJ1-4|13|-|-|TRBV3-1
TGTGCCAGCAGCCTCCGAGGTAATGAAAAACTGTTTTTT
CASSLRGNEKLFF
>TRBJ2-5|11|few|-|TRBV4-3
TGCGCCAGCAGCCAAGGCGGAAGACAGTACTTC
CASSQGGRQYF
>TRBJ2-7|16|-|-|TRBV10-3
TGTGCCATCAGTGAGAGGCAGGGGAGAGGTAACTACGAGCAGTACTTC
CAISERQGRGNYEQYF
>TRBJ2-5|15|-|TRBD2|TRBV5-6
TGTGCCAGCAGCTCTGGGACTAGCAGTGGAGAGACCCAGTACTTC
CASSSGTSSGETQYF
>TRBJ2-7|12|many|TRBD1|TRBV10-3
TGTGCCATCGGGACAGGGTCCTACGAGCAGTACTTC
CAIGTGSYEQYF
>TRBJ1-2|15|many|-|TRBV2
TGTGCCAGCAGTACGCTCAAACAGGGCGTCGGGGGCTACACCTTC
CASSTLKQGVGGYTF
>TRBJ1-5|17|-|TRBD1|TRBV10-3
TGTGCCAGCAGTGGGGGACAGGGAGAGAGGAGCAATCAGCCCCAGCATTTT
CASSGGQGERSNQPQHF
>TRBJ2-1|15|-|TRBD2|TRBV7-2
TGTGCCAGCAGCTTTATAAGCGGGGCCTACAATGAGCAGTTCTTC
CASSFISGAYNEQFF